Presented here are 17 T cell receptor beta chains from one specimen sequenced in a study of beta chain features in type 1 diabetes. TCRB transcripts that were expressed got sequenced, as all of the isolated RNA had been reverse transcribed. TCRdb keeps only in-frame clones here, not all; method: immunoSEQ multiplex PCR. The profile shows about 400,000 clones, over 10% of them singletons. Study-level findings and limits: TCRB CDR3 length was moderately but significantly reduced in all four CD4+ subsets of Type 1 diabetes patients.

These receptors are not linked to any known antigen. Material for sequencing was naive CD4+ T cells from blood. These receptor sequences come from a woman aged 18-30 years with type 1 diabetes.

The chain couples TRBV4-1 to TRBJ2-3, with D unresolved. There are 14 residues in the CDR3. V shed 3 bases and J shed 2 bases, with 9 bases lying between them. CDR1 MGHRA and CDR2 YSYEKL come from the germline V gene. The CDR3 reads CASSQVAVTDTQYF. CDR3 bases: TGCGCCAGCAGCCAGGTGGCCGTCACAGATACGCAGTATTTT.

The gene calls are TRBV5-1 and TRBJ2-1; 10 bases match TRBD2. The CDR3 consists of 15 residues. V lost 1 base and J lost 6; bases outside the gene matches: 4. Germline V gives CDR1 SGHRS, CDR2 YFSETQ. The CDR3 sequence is CASSLLAGVLNEQFF. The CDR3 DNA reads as TGCGCCAGCAGCTTGCTAGCGGGAGTTCTCAATGAGCAGTTCTTC.

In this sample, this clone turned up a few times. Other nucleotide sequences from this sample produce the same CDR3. Here the CDR3 reads CASTPQGYGYTF. The CDR3 bases are TGTGCCAGCACCCCACAGGGCTATGGCTACACCTTC. This chain connects TRBV28 to TRBJ1-2; D perhaps matches TRBD1 (6 bases). The CDR3 covers 12 residues. Germline lookup yields CDR1 MDHEN and CDR2 SYDVKM. The ends were cut back, 7 bases at V and 4 bases at J, with 10 bases in the middle.

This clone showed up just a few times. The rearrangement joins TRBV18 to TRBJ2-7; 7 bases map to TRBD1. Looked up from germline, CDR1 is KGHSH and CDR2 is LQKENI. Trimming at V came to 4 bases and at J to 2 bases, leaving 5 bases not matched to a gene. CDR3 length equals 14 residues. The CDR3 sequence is CASSRLGQTYEQYF. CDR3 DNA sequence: TGTGCCAGCTCACGCTTGGGACAGACCTACGAGCAGTACTTC. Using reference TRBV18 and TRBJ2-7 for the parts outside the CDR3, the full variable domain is NAGVMQNPRHLVRRRGQEARLRCSPMKGHSHVYWYRQLPEEGLKFMVYLQKENIIDESGMPKERFSAEFPKEGPSILRIQQVVRGDSAAYFCASSRLGQTYEQYFGPGTRLTVT.

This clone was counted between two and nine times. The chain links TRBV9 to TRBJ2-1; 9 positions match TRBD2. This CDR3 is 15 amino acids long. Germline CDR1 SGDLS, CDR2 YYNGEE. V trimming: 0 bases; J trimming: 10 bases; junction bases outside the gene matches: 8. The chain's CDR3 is CASSVVSSGVGEQFF. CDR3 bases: TGTGCCAGCAGCGTAGTATCTAGCGGGGTGGGGGAGCAGTTCTTC.

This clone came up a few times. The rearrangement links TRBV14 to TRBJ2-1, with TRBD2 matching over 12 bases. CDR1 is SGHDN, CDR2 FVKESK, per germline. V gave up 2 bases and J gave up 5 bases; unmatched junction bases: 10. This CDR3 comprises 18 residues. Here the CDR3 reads CASSQFISSGRANNEQFF. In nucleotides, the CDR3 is TGTGCCAGCAGCCAATTTATCTCTAGCGGGAGGGCTAACAATGAGCAGTTCTTC.

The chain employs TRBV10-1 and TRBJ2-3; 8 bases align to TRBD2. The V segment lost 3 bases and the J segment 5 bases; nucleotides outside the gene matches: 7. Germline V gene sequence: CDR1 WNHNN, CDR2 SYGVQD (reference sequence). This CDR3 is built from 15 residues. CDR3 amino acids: CASSEGLAGLDTQYF. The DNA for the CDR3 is TGCGCCAGCAGTGAAGGGCTAGCGGGCCTAGATACGCAGTATTTT.

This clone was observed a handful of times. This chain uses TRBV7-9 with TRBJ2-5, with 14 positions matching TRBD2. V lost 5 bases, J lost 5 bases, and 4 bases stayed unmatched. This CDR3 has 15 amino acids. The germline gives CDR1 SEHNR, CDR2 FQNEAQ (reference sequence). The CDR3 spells CASSPRLAGGETQYF. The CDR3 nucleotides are TGTGCCAGCAGCCCCCGACTAGCGGGGGGGGAGACCCAGTACTTC.

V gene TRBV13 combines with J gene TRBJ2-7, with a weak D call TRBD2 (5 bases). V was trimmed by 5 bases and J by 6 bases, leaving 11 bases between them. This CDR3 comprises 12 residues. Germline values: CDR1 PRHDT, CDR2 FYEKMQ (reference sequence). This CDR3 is CASSLVASEQYF. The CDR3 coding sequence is TGTGCCAGCAGCCTCGTAGCGAGCGAGCAGTACTTC.

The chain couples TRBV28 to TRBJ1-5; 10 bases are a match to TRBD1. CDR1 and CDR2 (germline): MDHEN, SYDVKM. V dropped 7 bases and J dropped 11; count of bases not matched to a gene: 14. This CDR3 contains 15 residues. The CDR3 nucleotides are TGTGCCAGCAACAGACCCGGGACAGGGGTGCGGGCCCAGCATTTT. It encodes CASNRPGTGVRAQHF. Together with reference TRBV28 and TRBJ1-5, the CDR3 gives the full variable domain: DVKVTQSSRYLVKRTGEKVFLECVQDMDHENMFWYRQDPGLGLRLIYFSYDVKMKEKGDIPEGYSVSREKKERFSLILESASTNQTSMYLCASNRPGTGVRAQHFGDGTRLSIL.

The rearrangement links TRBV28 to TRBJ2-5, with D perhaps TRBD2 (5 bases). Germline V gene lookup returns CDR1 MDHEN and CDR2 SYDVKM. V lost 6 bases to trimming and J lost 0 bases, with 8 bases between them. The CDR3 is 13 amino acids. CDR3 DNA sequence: TGTGCCAGCAGCCCCGGGGACCAAGAGACCCAGTACTTC. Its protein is CASSPGDQETQYF.

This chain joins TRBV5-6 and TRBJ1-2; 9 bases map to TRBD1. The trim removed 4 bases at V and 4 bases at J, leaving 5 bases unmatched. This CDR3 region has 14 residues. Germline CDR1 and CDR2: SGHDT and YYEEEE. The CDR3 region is CASSRQQGAYGYTF. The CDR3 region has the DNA TGTGCCAGCAGCAGACAACAGGGGGCCTATGGCTACACCTTC.

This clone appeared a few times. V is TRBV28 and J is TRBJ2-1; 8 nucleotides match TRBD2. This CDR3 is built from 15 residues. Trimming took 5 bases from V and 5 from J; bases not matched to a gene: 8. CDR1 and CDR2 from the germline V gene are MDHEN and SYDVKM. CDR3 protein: CASSLGSSGNNEQFF. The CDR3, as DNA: TGTGCCAGCAGTCTCGGTAGTAGCGGGAACAATGAGCAGTTCTTC.

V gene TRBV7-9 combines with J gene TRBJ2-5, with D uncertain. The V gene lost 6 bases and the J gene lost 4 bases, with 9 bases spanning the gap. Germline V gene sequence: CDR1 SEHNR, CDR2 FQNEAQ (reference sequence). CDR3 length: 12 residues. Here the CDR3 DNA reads TGTGCCAGCAGACGGAGTGGAGAGACCCAGTACTTC. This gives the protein CASRRSGETQYF.

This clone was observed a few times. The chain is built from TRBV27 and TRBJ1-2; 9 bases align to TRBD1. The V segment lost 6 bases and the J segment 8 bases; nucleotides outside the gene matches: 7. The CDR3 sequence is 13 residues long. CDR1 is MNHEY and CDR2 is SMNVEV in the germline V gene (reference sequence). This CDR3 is CASSTGTGYGYTF. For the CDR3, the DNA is TGTGCCAGCAGCACCGGGACAGGGTACGGCTACACCTTC.

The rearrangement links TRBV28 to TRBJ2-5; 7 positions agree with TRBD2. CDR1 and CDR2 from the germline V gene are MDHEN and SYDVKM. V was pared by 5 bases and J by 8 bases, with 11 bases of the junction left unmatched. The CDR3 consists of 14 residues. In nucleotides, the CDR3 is TGTGCCAGCAGTGCCCATCCTAGCGGCGAAACCCAGTACTTC. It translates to CASSAHPSGETQYF.

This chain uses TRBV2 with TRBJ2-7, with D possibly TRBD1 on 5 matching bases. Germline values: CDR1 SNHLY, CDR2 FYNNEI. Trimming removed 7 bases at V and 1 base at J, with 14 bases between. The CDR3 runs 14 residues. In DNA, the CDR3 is TGTGCCAGCAAGAATCAGGGTGGTTCCTACGAGCAGTACTTC. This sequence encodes CASKNQGGSYEQYF.